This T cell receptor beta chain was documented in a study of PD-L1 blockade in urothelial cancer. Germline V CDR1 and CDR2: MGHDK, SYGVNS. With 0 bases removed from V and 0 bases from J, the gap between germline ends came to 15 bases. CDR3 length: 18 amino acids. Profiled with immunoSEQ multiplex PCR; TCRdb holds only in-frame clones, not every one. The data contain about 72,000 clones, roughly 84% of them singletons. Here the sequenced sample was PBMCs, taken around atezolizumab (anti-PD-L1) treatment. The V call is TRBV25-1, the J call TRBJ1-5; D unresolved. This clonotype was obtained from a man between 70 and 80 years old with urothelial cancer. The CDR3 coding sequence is TGTGCCAGCAGTGAATATAGGTCGAAGGACTTTAGCAATCAGCCCCAGCATTTT. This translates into CASSEYRSKDFSNQPQHF.